What follows are 32 T cell receptor beta chains derived from one specimen sequenced in a study of cytotoxic CD8 clonotypes in ibrutinib-treated CLL. This table comes from immunoSEQ multiplex PCR, and its TCRdb copy is limited to in-frame clones, with some not included. The sample has under 200,000 clones; 81% are singletons. The input for sequencing was PBMCs, taken after 12 months of ibrutinib treatment. The receptor set was obtained from a human donor with chronic lymphocytic leukemia.

The CDR3 DNA reads as TGCGCCAGCAGCTTAACCCTAGCGGGGGTCCAAGAGACCCAGTACTTC. This encodes CASSLTLAGVQETQYF. The chain uses TRBV5-1 and TRBJ2-5; 10 nucleotides agree with TRBD2. Unmatched junction bases numbered 5, after V lost 2 bases and J lost 1 base. Per germline, CDR1 SGHRS and CDR2 YFSETQ. CDR3 length equals 16 residues.

The chain uses TRBV28 and TRBJ2-7, with D perhaps matching TRBD2 (5 bases). V was shortened by 6 bases and J by 3 bases, with 12 bases between the two germline ends. This CDR3 is 13 amino acids long. CDR1 and CDR2 (germline): MDHEN, SYDVKM. DNA of the CDR3: TGTGCCAGCAGCCCCTCCAGCGGCTACGAGCAGTACTTC. Residues: CASSPSSGYEQYF.

This chain uses TRBV6-5 with TRBJ1-2; 7 bases are shared with TRBD1. The length of the CDR3 is 14 residues. Germline CDR1 and CDR2: MNHEY and SVGAGI. J lost 8 bases, V lost 6 bases, and 12 bases had no gene match. In nucleotides, the CDR3 is TGTGCCAGCAGACCCCAGGGGGGGCGAGGAGGCTACACCTTC. It translates to CASRPQGGRGGYTF.

This clone was observed a few times. The genes are TRBV4-1 and TRBJ2-7; a possible D gene is TRBD2 (7 bases). The germline V and J ends were trimmed by 1 base and 6 bases, with 16 bases remaining between them. Germline CDR1 MGHRA, CDR2 YSYEKL. The CDR3 spans 15 residues. This chain's CDR3 is CASSQGIQGRGEQYF. The DNA of the CDR3 is TGCGCCAGCAGCCAAGGAATTCAGGGGAGGGGCGAGCAGTACTTC.

The chain carries TRBV18 and TRBJ2-5, with 7 bases aligning to TRBD1. This CDR3 spans 14 amino acids. After removal of 3 bases from V and 4 bases from J, the junction contained 5 bases not matched to a gene. CDR1 KGHSH and CDR2 LQKENI come from the germline V gene. CDR3 sequence (DNA): TGTGCCAGCTCACCTGGACAGGTGTCAGAGACCCAGTACTTC. Translation: CASSPGQVSETQYF. Combining the CDR3 with reference TRBV18 and TRBJ2-5 gives the whole variable domain NAGVMQNPRHLVRRRGQEARLRCSPMKGHSHVYWYRQLPEEGLKFMVYLQKENIIDESGMPKERFSAEFPKEGPSILRIQQVVRGDSAAYFCASSPGQVSETQYFGPGTRLLVL.

This chain joins TRBV5-1 and TRBJ1-5, with 7 positions matching TRBD1. The CDR3 loop spans 16 amino acids. The V segment lost 0 bases and the J segment 3 bases; nucleotides outside the gene matches: 6. Germline V gene data show CDR1 as SGHRS and CDR2 as YFSETQ. The CDR3 nucleotides read TGCGCCAGCAGCTTGGGGGACAGCTCTTACAATCAGCCCCAGCATTTT. Translation gives CASSLGDSSYNQPQHF. Full variable domain (outside the CDR3, taken from reference TRBV5-1 and TRBJ1-5): KAGVTQTPRYLIKTRGQQVTLSCSPISGHRSVSWYQQTPGQGLQFLFEYFSETQRNKGNFPGRFSGRQFSNSRSEMNVSTLELGDSALYLCASSLGDSSYNQPQHFGDGTRLSIL.

The genes are TRBV6-6 and TRBJ2-7; the D is unclear. The germline gives CDR1 MNHNY, CDR2 SVGAGI (reference sequence). The CDR3 runs to 10 residues. V was pared by 9 bases and J by 4 bases, with 7 bases between. The CDR3 here is CARQRYEQYF. Written as DNA, the CDR3 is TGTGCCAGGCAAAGGTACGAGCAGTACTTC.

The chain recombines TRBV2 with TRBJ2-3; tentative D call: TRBD2 (6 bases). Trimming left V 7 bases short and J 11 bases short, with 13 bases between. Germline V gene lookup returns CDR1 SNHLY and CDR2 FYNNEI. CDR3 length: 11 residues. The CDR3 nucleotides read TGTGCCAGCACCCTGGGAGCGGGGCAGTATTTT. This gives the protein CASTLGAGQYF.

This chain uses TRBV11-2 with TRBJ2-7; no definite D call. V was shortened by 1 base and J by 7 bases, with 5 bases between the two germline ends. Per germline, CDR1 SGHAT and CDR2 FQNNGV. There are 11 residues in the CDR3. The CDR3 is CASSLGREQYF. The CDR3 region has the DNA TGTGCCAGCAGCTTAGGAAGAGAGCAGTACTTC. The full variable domain, in which reference TRBV11-2 and TRBJ2-7 provide the parts outside the CDR3, is EAGVAQSPRYKIIEKRQSVAFWCNPISGHATLYWYQQILGQGPKLLIQFQNNGVVDDSQLPKDRFSAERLKGVDSTLKIQPAKLEDSAVYLCASSLGREQYFGPGTRLTVT.

The CDR3 reads CASSPRTSSVLTF. CDR3 in DNA: TGTGCCAGCAGCCCAAGGACTAGTAGCGTCCTGACTTTC. This chain links TRBV21-1 with TRBJ2-6; TRBD2, the table's D call, was not compared with the DNA. TRBV21-1 is a pseudogene. The CDR3 is made up of 13 amino acids.

CDR3 region: CASSAAYEQYF. The DNA of the CDR3 is TGTGCCAGCAGCGCGGCCTACGAGCAGTACTTC. The V and J genes are TRBV14 and TRBJ2-7; D unclear. This CDR3 spans 11 amino acids. Germline V lookup: CDR1 SGHDN, CDR2 FVKESK. Trimming removed 5 bases at V and 2 bases at J, with 4 bases between.

This clone was counted many times. This chain connects TRBV10-3 to TRBJ1-2; the D is unclear. V was pared by 2 bases and J by 3 bases, with 7 bases between. The CDR3 sequence is 13 residues long. Germline assignment: CDR1 ENHRY and CDR2 SYGVKD. This CDR3 is CAISEEEHYGYTF. The CDR3 bases are TGTGCCATCAGTGAGGAGGAGCACTATGGCTACACCTTC.

This clone turned up a few times. The J gene is TRBJ2-1, the V gene TRBV6-5; 8 bases align to TRBD2. The length of the CDR3 is 12 residues. The germline V gene encodes CDR1 MNHEY and CDR2 SVGAGI. J was trimmed by 7 bases and V by 4 bases; bases with no gene match: 0. The CDR3 bases are TGTGCCAGCAGTTCGGGGGGGAATGAGCAGTTCTTC. It yields the protein CASSSGGNEQFF.

The chain carries TRBV10-3 and TRBJ2-2, with D perhaps matching TRBD2 (5 bases). CDR3 length equals 16 residues. Between the trimmed V and J ends, which lost 2 bases and 6 bases, there was a span of 16 bases. CDR1 and CDR2 (germline): ENHRY, SYGVKD. The CDR3 region has the DNA TGTGCCATCAGTGAGAGAGGGCACCGACAATCCGGGGAGCTGTTTTTT. Protein product: CAISERGHRQSGELFF.

The chain has TRBV5-5 and TRBJ2-5; 7 bases agree with TRBD1. V dropped 6 bases and J dropped 2; count of bases not matched to a gene: 10. The CDR3 totals 15 residues. Germline V gene data show CDR1 as SGHKS and CDR2 as YYEKEE (reference sequence). The CDR3 loop is CASKPPGTVQETQYF. CDR3 coding DNA: TGTGCCAGCAAACCGCCCGGGACAGTACAAGAGACCCAGTACTTC. The full variable domain, with the rest looked up from reference TRBV5-5 and TRBJ2-5, is DAGVTQSPTHLIKTRGQQVTLRCSPISGHKSVSWYQQVLGQGPQFIFQYYEKEERGRGNFPDRFSARQFPNYSSELNVNALLLGDSALYLCASKPPGTVQETQYFGPGTRLLVL.

V and J are TRBV18 and TRBJ2-2; no reliable D call. V was trimmed by 8 bases and J by 1 base, leaving 5 bases between them. CDR1 and CDR2 (germline): KGHSH, LQKENI. CDR3 length: 12 amino acids. CDR3 sequence: CASTVNTGELFF. CDR3 nucleotide sequence: TGTGCCAGCACAGTGAACACCGGGGAGCTGTTTTTT.

The chain uses TRBV5-1 and TRBJ2-1; 9 nucleotides line up with TRBD2. Germline lookup yields CDR1 SGHRS and CDR2 YFSETQ. This CDR3 spans 17 amino acids. The J segment lost 5 bases and the V segment lost 2 bases, leaving 11 bases of the junction unmatched. CDR3 residues: CASSFLPGSGSHNEQFF. In DNA form, the CDR3 reads TGCGCCAGCAGCTTCCTCCCCGGTAGCGGGAGTCACAATGAGCAGTTCTTC. The variable domain in full, with the rest retrieved from reference TRBV5-1 and TRBJ2-1, is KAGVTQTPRYLIKTRGQQVTLSCSPISGHRSVSWYQQTPGQGLQFLFEYFSETQRNKGNFPGRFSGRQFSNSRSEMNVSTLELGDSALYLCASSFLPGSGSHNEQFFGPGTRLTVL.

The gene calls are TRBV7-2 and TRBJ2-5, with 11 bases matching TRBD1. CDR1 and CDR2 (germline): SGHTA, FQGNSA. The length of the CDR3 is 16 residues. V shed 2 bases, J shed 5 bases, and the junction held 7 bases outside the gene matches. CDR3 protein: CASSLPGQGAWETQYF. In DNA, the CDR3 is TGTGCCAGCAGCTTACCCGGACAGGGGGCATGGGAGACCCAGTACTTC.

The table lists this clone with a count of one. The gene calls are TRBV19 and TRBJ2-7; TRBD2 matches at 7 bases. Germline CDR1 and CDR2: LNHDA and SQIVND (reference sequence). The CDR3 has 14 amino acids. V lost 8 bases, J lost 5 bases, and 12 bases stayed unmatched. This CDR3 is CASAPREGVDEQYF. CDR3 in DNA: TGTGCCAGTGCGCCAAGGGAGGGTGTGGACGAGCAGTACTTC.

V and J are TRBV7-3 and TRBJ2-7; TRBD2 might be the D (6 bases). There are 15 residues in the CDR3. V lost 2 bases to trimming and J lost 3 bases, with 14 bases between them. Germline assignment: CDR1 SGHTA and CDR2 FQGTGA. This CDR3 is CASSLAPGLSYEQYF. The CDR3 DNA reads TGTGCCAGCAGCTTAGCACCGGGACTCAGCTACGAGCAGTACTTC.

This CDR3 is CASSPEGTGANVLTF. As DNA, the CDR3 is TGTGCCAGCAGTCCCGAGGGAACTGGGGCCAACGTCCTGACTTTC. V is TRBV6-9 and J is TRBJ2-6; the D gene is possibly TRBD2 (5 bases). Germline values: CDR1 MNHGY, CDR2 SVAAGI. CDR3 length: 15 residues. Trimming removed 5 bases at V and 2 bases at J, with 10 bases between.

The J gene is TRBJ1-2, the V gene TRBV5-8; TRBD1 might be the D (6 bases). The length of the CDR3 is 13 residues. The V end was cut by 4 bases, the J end by 2 bases, with 9 bases between. Per the germline V gene, CDR1 is SGHTS and CDR2 is YDEGEE. The CDR3 reads CASSLDRNYGYTF. CDR3 DNA: TGTGCCAGCAGCCTGGACAGAAACTATGGCTACACCTTC.

V gene TRBV7-2 combines with J gene TRBJ2-2; 10 bases are shared with TRBD2. Unmatched junction bases numbered 11, after V lost 1 base and J lost 3 bases. This CDR3 contains 19 residues. Per germline, CDR1 SGHTA and CDR2 FQGNSA. The CDR3 spells CASSLGAGLAGDHTGELFF. The CDR3 nucleotides are TGTGCCAGCAGCTTAGGGGCGGGGCTAGCGGGAGATCACACCGGGGAGCTGTTTTTT.

The rearrangement uses TRBV28 and TRBJ1-3; TRBD1 might be the D (5 bases). Germline V lookup: CDR1 MDHEN, CDR2 SYDVKM. V was clipped by 5 bases and J by 0 bases, with 8 bases between them. This CDR3 is built from 14 residues. CDR3 loop: CASSSGGSGNTIYF. CDR3 coding DNA: TGTGCCAGCAGTAGTGGGGGCTCTGGAAACACCATATATTTT.

The chain joins TRBV6-4 to TRBJ2-5; 7 bases line up with TRBD1. Germline V gene sequence: CDR1 MRHNA, CDR2 SNTAGT. V was pared by 8 bases and J by 1 base, with 4 bases of the junction left unmatched. The CDR3 has 13 amino acids. CDR3 coding DNA: TGTGCCAGCGCCCGGGACAGCCAAGAGACCCAGTACTTC. Translated, it gives CASARDSQETQYF.

This chain connects TRBV5-6 to TRBJ2-1; D unclear. From germline, CDR1 is SGHDT and CDR2 YYEEEE. Trimming took 0 bases from V and 14 from J, leaving 15 bases between them. The CDR3 has 13 residues. CDR3 sequence: CASSLERHRAEFF. The CDR3 DNA sequence: TGTGCCAGCAGCTTGGAAAGACACCGGGCGGAGTTCTTC.

The chain has TRBV19 and TRBJ1-2, with 10 bases that match TRBD1. Germline CDR1 is LNHDA and CDR2 is SQIVND (reference sequence). V dropped 4 bases and J dropped 5; count of bases not matched to a gene: 4. The CDR3 is 14 residues long. CDR3 sequence reads: CASSTSGQGYGYTF. The CDR3 DNA follows: TGTGCCAGTAGTACGTCGGGACAGGGGTATGGCTACACCTTC.

This clone was observed a handful of times. V is TRBV5-6 and J is TRBJ2-7, with 11 bases identical to TRBD2. V was pared by 4 bases and J by 0 bases, with 6 bases of the junction left unmatched. There are 16 residues in the CDR3. Germline lookup yields CDR1 SGHDT and CDR2 YYEEEE. The CDR3 coding sequence is TGTGCCAGCAGCCTACTGGGACTAGCGGACTCCTACGAGCAGTACTTC. Translated: CASSLLGLADSYEQYF.

The chain employs TRBV5-1 and TRBJ1-2; 8 nucleotides align to TRBD1. Germline CDR1 SGHRS, CDR2 YFSETQ. The CDR3 runs to 14 residues. The V segment lost 4 bases and the J segment 3 bases; nucleotides outside the gene matches: 5. CDR3 in amino acids: CASSETGDDYGYTF. The CDR3 coding sequence is TGCGCCAGCAGCGAGACAGGGGACGACTATGGCTACACCTTC.

This clone was detected only once. The V gene is TRBV4-2, the J gene TRBJ1-1, with unresolved D. Trimming removed 6 bases at V and 0 bases at J, with 11 bases between. CDR1 LGHNA and CDR2 YNFKEQ come from the germline V gene. The CDR3 loop spans 14 amino acids. The CDR3 sequence: CASRPYGMNTEAFF. The CDR3, as DNA: TGTGCCAGCAGACCTTACGGAATGAACACTGAAGCTTTCTTT.

The chain combines TRBV11-2 with TRBJ1-1, with D hard to call. V was trimmed by 5 bases and J by 0 bases, leaving 13 bases between them. Germline V lookup: CDR1 SGHAT, CDR2 FQNNGV. This CDR3 has 15 residues. The DNA for the CDR3 is TGTGCCAGCAGCCCAGGTCTGCGGGTGAACACTGAAGCTTTCTTT. Protein product: CASSPGLRVNTEAFF. The whole variable domain, remainder taken from reference TRBV11-2 and TRBJ1-1, is EAGVAQSPRYKIIEKRQSVAFWCNPISGHATLYWYQQILGQGPKLLIQFQNNGVVDDSQLPKDRFSAERLKGVDSTLKIQPAKLEDSAVYLCASSPGLRVNTEAFFGQGTRLTVV.

The chain carries TRBV5-8 and TRBJ1-2; TRBD1 is a possible D gene (6 bases). V lost 3 bases and J lost 1, with 16 bases in between. CDR1 is SGHTS and CDR2 is YDEGEE in the germline V gene. This CDR3 has 16 amino acids. The CDR3 sequence: CASSWSTGHLNYGYTF. The CDR3 DNA sequence: TGTGCCAGCAGCTGGAGTACGGGACACCTTAACTATGGCTACACCTTC.